Shown below are 8 T cell receptor beta chains from a single sample sequenced in a study of T cells expressing NK-cell markers. After re-calling the 5' RACE reads, TCRdb lists one entry per CDR3 protein, DNA absent. The sample table includes over 200,000 distinct CDR3 sequences. The sample consisted of blood T cells: a sorted CD56 or NKG2C T cell subset, CD4+ or CD8+ T cells, or bulk PBMC T cells (not recorded which). These receptors were taken from a man aged 18 to 35 in good health.

The V gene is TRBV11-2, the J gene TRBJ2-1; checking the TCRdb D call of TRBD1 is not possible without DNA. The CDR3 totals 15 residues. Germline V gene sequence: CDR1 SGHAT, CDR2 FQNNGV. The CDR3: CASSFGTSSYNEQFF.

This sequence joins TRBV12-3 or TRBV12-4 and TRBJ1-2; absent DNA, TCRdb's TRBD1 call cannot be checked. This CDR3 comprises 15 residues. CDR3: CASTNRGGRHYGYTF.

This rearrangement joins TRBV19 to TRBJ1-1. The CDR3 covers 17 residues. Per the germline V gene, CDR1 is LNHDA and CDR2 is SQIVND (reference sequence). This CDR3 reads CASSIQLRGLLNTEAFF.

This chain connects TRBV5-6 to TRBJ2-7. Germline CDR1 reads SGHDT; CDR2 reads YYEEEE. This CDR3 spans 12 amino acids. The CDR3 is CASSLALGEQYF.

The V gene is TRBV19, the J gene TRBJ2-6; TCRdb gives TRBD2 as the D gene, but with no DNA this cannot be confirmed. Germline V gene lookup returns CDR1 LNHDA and CDR2 SQIVND (reference sequence). The CDR3 has 17 amino acids. The CDR3 here is CASSIASGSSGANVLTF.

The chain has TRBV6-5 and TRBJ2-7. Germline V lookup: CDR1 MNHEY, CDR2 SVGAGI. The CDR3 is made up of 15 amino acids. This chain's CDR3 is CASSPDLSSSYEQYF.

V gene TRBV7-7 combines with J gene TRBJ2-3; TCRdb calls TRBD2, which cannot be checked without DNA. The CDR3 totals 16 residues. Germline-derived CDR1 and CDR2 are SSHAT and FNYEAQ (reference sequence). The CDR3 here is CASSNGLAGYTDTQYF.

The genes are TRBV29-1 and TRBJ1-3; without DNA, the TCRdb call of TRBD1 cannot be checked. The CDR3 runs 14 residues. Germline CDR1 is SQVTM and CDR2 is ANQGSEA. CDR3 sequence: CSVGQGHSGNTIYF.